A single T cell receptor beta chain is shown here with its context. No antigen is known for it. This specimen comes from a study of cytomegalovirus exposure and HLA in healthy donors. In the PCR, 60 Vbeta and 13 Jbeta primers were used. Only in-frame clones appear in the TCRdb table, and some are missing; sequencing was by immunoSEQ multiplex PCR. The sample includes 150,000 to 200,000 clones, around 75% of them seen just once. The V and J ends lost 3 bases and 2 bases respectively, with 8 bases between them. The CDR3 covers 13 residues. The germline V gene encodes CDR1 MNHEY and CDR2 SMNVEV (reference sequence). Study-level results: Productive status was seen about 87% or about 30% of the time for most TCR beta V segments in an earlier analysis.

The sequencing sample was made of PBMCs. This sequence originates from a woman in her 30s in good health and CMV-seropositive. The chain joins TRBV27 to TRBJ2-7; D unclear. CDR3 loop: CASSFQIPYEQYF. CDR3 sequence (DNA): TGTGCCAGCAGTTTCCAAATTCCCTACGAGCAGTACTTC.